A selection of T cell receptor beta chains follows, all from one sample in a study of early T cells in non-severe SARS-CoV-2 infection. Using its own MiXCR run on the 5' RACE reads, TCRdb lists one record per CDR3 protein. In the table there are around 57,000 distinct CDR3 sequences, under 15% of which are singletons. Sequencing was done on a sample of whole blood. The receptors derive from an adult who was a healthcare worker with PCR-confirmed SARS-CoV-2 infection or an uninfected control (not recorded which). Each CDR3 is given with its conserved first and last residue. Each record gives: clone size, J gene, V gene, D gene, CDR3 length, CDR3 DNA, CDR3 protein. D genes are given only for firm matches. Some rows mark clone size as missing; the rest say once, few, many or name a class of expanded clone.

>few|TRBJ2-1|TRBV5-5|-|17
TGTGCCAGCAGCTTCCGCAGAGCGGGACAGAGTTACAATGAGCAGTTCTTC
CASSFRRAGQSYNEQFF
>few|TRBJ1-4|TRBV28|-|11
TGTGCCTTAAGAGGGAATGAAAAACTGTTTTTT
CALRGNEKLFF
>-|TRBJ2-3|TRBV5-1|TRBD2|17
TGCGCCAGCAGAGCGGGACTAGCGGGAGCTCTAACAGATACGCAGTATTTT
CASRAGLAGALTDTQYF
>few|TRBJ1-1|TRBV5-1|TRBD1|16
TGCGCCAGCAGCCCCGGGACAGGGGCGTGGGTCACTGAAGCTTTCTTT
CASSPGTGAWVTEAFF
>many|TRBJ2-3|TRBV5-1|TRBD1|15
TGCGCCAGCAGGGAGGGACAGGGGCGCACAGATACGCAGTATTTT
CASREGQGRTDTQYF
>many|TRBJ2-1|TRBV19|-|13
TGTGCCAGTATCGGGGATTCCTACAATGAGCAGTTCTTC
CASIGDSYNEQFF
>many|TRBJ2-5|TRBV4-2|-|13
TGTGCCAGCAGCCAAGAATCCCGAGAGACCCAGTACTTC
CASSQESRETQYF
>few|TRBJ2-2|TRBV4-3|-|14
TGCGCCAGCAGCCACGGACAGCCCACCGGGGAGCTGTTTTTT
CASSHGQPTGELFF
>-|TRBJ1-1|TRBV4-1|-|18
TGCGCCAGCAGCCAAGCAAGACCGCTGTACGAGAAGAACACTGAAGCTTTCTTT
CASSQARPLYEKNTEAFF
>-|TRBJ1-5|TRBV6-6|TRBD1|15
TGTGCCAGCAGTTCAGGGACAGCCCGGGGTCAGCCCCAGCATTTT
CASSSGTARGQPQHF
>-|TRBJ1-5|TRBV12-2|-|17
TGTGCAAGTAGCTTAGTGCGGCAGGGGGATAGCAATCAGCCCCAGCATTTT
CASSLVRQGDSNQPQHF